These 3 T cell receptor beta chains came from one sample sequenced in a study of shared clonotypes between healthy human individuals. The repertoire was sequenced with immunoSEQ multiplex PCR; TCRdb's copy has only in-frame clones and lacks some. The profile covers roughly 2,000,000 clones, with roughly 93% appearing a single time and about 1.7% taken by the ten largest. Naive CD8 populations comprised CD45RO-negative cells positively selected for CCR7, excluding terminally differentiated effector memory CD45RA+ cells. Sequenced: naive CD8+ T cells from PBMCs. The receptors come from a young man in good health. Some clones in this sample may be carry-over from other donors' samples.

The chain uses TRBV4-1 and TRBJ1-5; 7 bases are a match to TRBD1. Germline trimming cut 4 bases from V and 8 bases from J; bases unmatched to any gene: 5. The CDR3 has 13 amino acids. Germline CDR1 MGHRA, CDR2 YSYEKL. The DNA of the CDR3 is TGCGCCAGCAGCCCCGACAGGGAAGAGCCCCAGCATTTT. Translation gives CASSPDREEPQHF.

The chain joins TRBV19 to TRBJ2-3; D call uncertain. CDR1 LNHDA and CDR2 SQIVND come from the germline V gene (reference sequence). V was cut by 4 bases and J by 2 bases, with 13 bases left in between. The CDR3 spans 15 residues. The CDR3 is CASSTKIVTTDTQYF. CDR3 DNA: TGTGCCAGTAGTACAAAAATCGTTACCACAGATACGCAGTATTTT.

V and J are TRBV5-1 and TRBJ1-1; D might be TRBD1 (6 bases). This CDR3 contains 14 residues. CDR1 is SGHRS and CDR2 is YFSETQ in the germline V gene. Trimming removed 1 base at V and 1 base at J, with 8 bases between. The CDR3 reads CASSLRGTNTEAFF. The CDR3 DNA reads TGCGCCAGCAGCTTGAGGGGGACGAACACTGAAGCTTTCTTT.